One and the same sample provided the 14 T cell receptor beta chains below, sequenced in a study of T cell responses to AZD1222 COVID-19 vaccine. Profiling relied on immunoSEQ multiplex PCR, and the TCRdb table lists in-frame clones only, not all of them. The sample carries over 100,000 clones, around 87% recorded once. Material: peripheral blood, obtained 28 days after the second AZD1222 dose. These TCRs come from an adult who received the AZD1222 COVID-19 vaccine.

The chain uses TRBV3-1 (or the pseudogene TRBV3-2) and TRBJ2-3; 8 bases agree with TRBD2. This CDR3 is 16 amino acids long. Germline CDR1 and CDR2: LGHDT and YNNKEL (reference sequence). The ends lost 0 bases at V and 4 bases at J; junction bases unmatched: 6. The CDR3 loop reads CASSQDKRGYADTQYF. The CDR3 DNA reads as TGTGCCAGCAGCCAAGATAAGCGGGGGTACGCAGATACGCAGTATTTT.

The chain carries TRBV7-8 and TRBJ2-5; possible D gene TRBD1, 8 bases. The CDR3 runs 19 residues. V was pared by 4 bases and J by 2 bases, with 26 bases between. Per the germline V gene, CDR1 is SGHVS and CDR2 is FQNEAQ. The CDR3 nucleotides are TGTGCCAGCAGCTCAGGACAGGGAACGAGGGAGGGCCCGCAAGAGACCCAGTACTTC. It specifies CASSSGQGTREGPQETQYF.

V is TRBV27 and J is TRBJ2-1; D perhaps matches TRBD2 (7 bases). Trimming stripped 8 bases from V and 10 bases from J, with 12 bases between. The length of the CDR3 is 11 residues. Germline values: CDR1 MNHEY, CDR2 SMNVEV (reference sequence). The CDR3 protein is CASAGGLEQFF. The CDR3 DNA is TGTGCCAGCGCCGGGGGGCTAGAGCAGTTCTTC.

This sequence joins TRBV4-2 and TRBJ2-1, with 8 bases lining up with TRBD2. Germline V gives CDR1 LGHNA, CDR2 YNFKEQ. The CDR3 is 17 residues long. V lost 0 bases, J lost 0 bases, and 4 bases stayed unmatched. Written as DNA, the CDR3 is TGTGCCAGCAGCCAAGATCACGGGAGGGTCTCCTACAATGAGCAGTTCTTC. It yields the protein CASSQDHGRVSYNEQFF.

Only one count was recorded for this clone. J is TRBJ2-1 and V is TRBV7-2; D may be TRBD2 (6 bases). The germline V gene encodes CDR1 SGHTA and CDR2 FQGNSA. The ends were cut back, 5 bases at V and 0 bases at J, with 20 bases in the middle. The CDR3 is 18 residues long. The CDR3, as DNA: TGTGCCAGCAGCCCCATGGGGGGAGACAAGAGCTCCTACAATGAGCAGTTCTTC. Translated: CASSPMGGDKSSYNEQFF.

Written as DNA, the CDR3 is TGTGCCAGCAGCCCCCTTGCGTCGATCCACGAGCAGTACTTC. Protein product: CASSPLASIHEQYF. The V gene is TRBV7-8, the J gene TRBJ2-7, with D unclear. The CDR3 is 14 residues long. The germline gives CDR1 SGHVS, CDR2 FQNEAQ. Trimming took off 5 bases at V and 5 bases at J, with 16 bases between the two ends.

The chain combines TRBV12-3 or TRBV12-4 with TRBJ2-3; D uncertain. Trimming stripped 6 bases from V and 7 bases from J, with 11 bases between. The CDR3 length is 12 residues. The CDR3 sequence is CASSLDLHTQYF. DNA for the CDR3: TGTGCCAGCAGCCTGGACCTCCATACGCAGTATTTT.

This chain joins TRBV5-1 and TRBJ1-1; tentative D call: TRBD1 (5 bases). This CDR3 has 14 amino acids. V was trimmed by 3 bases and J by 0 bases, leaving 9 bases between them. The germline gives CDR1 SGHRS, CDR2 YFSETQ. The CDR3 bases are TGCGCCAGCAGCTCGGGACCCATGAACACTGAAGCTTTCTTT. Its translation: CASSSGPMNTEAFF.

The CDR3 bases are TGTGCCAGCAGTTCCGGACTAGCGGGGATGGAGGAGCAGTACTTC. This translates into CASSSGLAGMEEQYF. This rearrangement joins TRBV6-2 or TRBV6-3 to TRBJ2-7, with 12 bases matching TRBD2. J was trimmed by 7 bases and V by 4 bases; bases with no gene match: 8. In germline, CDR1 is MNHEY, CDR2 SVGEGT. The CDR3 extends over 15 amino acids.

The V and J genes are TRBV7-2 and TRBJ2-7, with D possibly being TRBD1 or TRBD2 (5 bases each). Deletions cut 5 bases from V and 2 bases from J, with 16 bases between. The CDR3 is 15 amino acids. Germline assignment: CDR1 SGHTA and CDR2 FQGNSA. The CDR3 loop reads CASSQGRGTTYEQYF. The CDR3 coding sequence is TGTGCCAGCAGCCAGGGCCGGGGTACCACCTACGAGCAGTACTTC.

The chain is built from TRBV12-5 and TRBJ1-2; TRBD1 aligns across 9 bases. V dropped 6 bases and J dropped 14; count of bases not matched to a gene: 10. There are 12 residues in the CDR3. From germline, CDR1 is LGHNT and CDR2 FRNRAP. CDR3 sequence reads: CASGLGDRVETF. The CDR3 coding sequence is TGTGCTAGTGGGCTCGGGGACAGGGTGGAAACCTTC.

This chain joins TRBV6-1 and TRBJ2-1, with 13 bases that match TRBD2. The CDR3 runs 16 residues. V lost 2 bases and J lost 7; bases outside the gene matches: 5. Per germline, CDR1 MNHNS and CDR2 SASEGT. The chain's CDR3 is CASSEHLLAGGNEQFF. The DNA for the CDR3 is TGTGCCAGCAGTGAACACTTACTAGCGGGGGGGAATGAGCAGTTCTTC.

This chain links TRBV2 with TRBJ1-5; perhaps TRBD1 as D (6 bases). This CDR3 comprises 13 residues. CDR1 and CDR2 from the germline V gene are SNHLY and FYNNEI. V was clipped by 7 bases and J by 6 bases, with 13 bases between them. CDR3 amino acids: CASTGQMAQPQHF. CDR3 DNA: TGTGCCAGCACTGGACAGATGGCTCAGCCCCAGCATTTT.

J is TRBJ2-3 and V is TRBV19, with 9 bases matching TRBD2. V trimming: 5 bases; J trimming: 0 bases; junction bases outside the gene matches: 12. The germline CDR1 and CDR2 sequences are LNHDA and SQIVND (reference sequence). The length of the CDR3 is 18 residues. CDR3 in amino acids: CASSQFSSGATSTDTQYF. In DNA form, the CDR3 reads TGTGCCAGTAGTCAATTCTCTAGCGGGGCTACTAGCACAGATACGCAGTATTTT.